These 29 T cell receptor beta chains were sequenced from one sample in a study of blood T cell repertoires in COVID-19. Profiling relied on immunoSEQ multiplex PCR, and the TCRdb table lists in-frame clones only, not all of them. The sample yields about 160,000 clones, around 83% seen once. The sample taken for sequencing was PBMCs or T cells enriched from blood (not recorded which). The receptors here all came from a woman in her fifties or sixties in a cohort exposed to, infected with or recovered from COVID-19 (not recorded which).

CDR3 amino acids: CASSAGQGRETQYF. The CDR3 nucleotides read TGTGCCAGCAGCGCTGGACAGGGGCGAGAGACCCAGTACTTC. The chain uses TRBV9 and TRBJ2-5; 9 nucleotides agree with TRBD1. This CDR3 is built from 14 residues. V was clipped by 3 bases and J by 4 bases; unmatched bases: 4. Germline CDR1 is SGDLS and CDR2 is YYNGEE.

This clone was counted between two and nine times. The CDR3 sequence is CATGGVENYGYTF. For the CDR3, the DNA is TGTGCCACCGGCGGGGTGGAAAACTATGGCTACACCTTC. The rearrangement uses TRBV19 and TRBJ1-2; D is ambiguous. V was pared by 10 bases and J by 2 bases, with 14 bases between. CDR1 and CDR2 from the germline V gene are LNHDA and SQIVND (reference sequence). CDR3 size: 13 residues.

V is TRBV5-6 and J is TRBJ2-1, with 11 bases that match TRBD2. Germline V gives CDR1 SGHDT, CDR2 YYEEEE. The ends lost 5 bases at V and 5 bases at J; junction bases unmatched: 6. This CDR3 is 15 amino acids long. The CDR3 DNA follows: TGTGCCAGCAGTTTAGCGGGAGGGCCCCACAATGAGCAGTTCTTC. It is translated as CASSLAGGPHNEQFF.

This sequence joins TRBV18 and TRBJ1-5; D is unclear. Trimming shortened V by 0 bases and J by 8 bases, and 14 bases separated the two germline ends. Germline V gene lookup returns CDR1 KGHSH and CDR2 LQKENI. The CDR3 length is 15 residues. The CDR3 loop reads CASSPPGGYGEPQHF. CDR3 DNA sequence: TGTGCCAGCTCACCACCGGGAGGATATGGGGAGCCCCAGCATTTT.

V gene TRBV9 combines with J gene TRBJ2-2; D gene unclear. The germline V gene has CDR1 SGDLS and CDR2 YYNGEE. The CDR3 contains 13 residues. Trimming stripped 3 bases from V and 7 bases from J, with 10 bases between. CDR3 sequence reads: CASSALGVGELFF. CDR3 bases: TGTGCCAGCAGCGCCTTAGGAGTCGGGGAGCTGTTTTTT. Full variable domain (outside the CDR3, taken from reference TRBV9 and TRBJ2-2): DSGVTQTPKHLITATGQRVTLRCSPRSGDLSVYWYQQSLDQGLQFLIQYYNGEERAKGNILERFSAQQFPDLHSELNLSSLELGDSALYFCASSALGVGELFFGEGSRLTVL.

This clone occurred a few times. The gene calls are TRBV2 and TRBJ1-5, with D possibly TRBD1 on 6 matching bases. The CDR3 is 16 residues long. The V and J ends lost 8 bases and 1 base respectively, with 18 bases between them. Germline CDR1 reads SNHLY; CDR2 reads FYNNEI. The DNA for the CDR3 is TGTGCCAGCGGGGGCGGTCAGTACGGGAGCAATCAGCCCCAGCATTTT. Translation gives CASGGGQYGSNQPQHF.

The chain is built from TRBV30 and TRBJ2-3; 8 bases are shared with TRBD1. The CDR3 consists of 14 residues. The germline V gene has CDR1 GTSNPN and CDR2 SVGIG (reference sequence). The trim removed 4 bases at V and 2 bases at J, leaving 5 bases unmatched. In DNA, the CDR3 is TGTGCCTGGAAGAGGACAGGGTTCACAGATACGCAGTATTTT. This encodes CAWKRTGFTDTQYF.

With respect to this clone: Mismatch with germline at one junction end may stem from a read error. The gene calls are TRBV7-7 and TRBJ1-1, with D perhaps matching TRBD1 (5 bases). CDR1 and CDR2 (germline): SSHAT, FNYEAQ (reference sequence). The CDR3 is 15 amino acids. The CDR3 DNA reads TGTGCTAGCAGCCCAACCCTTGACAGTTACACTGAAGCTTTCTTT. The encoded protein is CASSPTLDSYTEAFF.

Points on this clone: The sample contains more than one DNA sequence encoding this CDR3. V gene TRBV19 combines with J gene TRBJ2-1; 9 bases map to TRBD1. CDR1 and CDR2 from the germline V gene are LNHDA and SQIVND (reference sequence). The CDR3 sequence is 15 residues long. Trimming removed 3 bases from V and 1 base from J; junction bases left unmatched: 1. The DNA of the CDR3 is TGTGCCAGTAGTATTGGACAGGGGTCCTACAATGAGCAGTTCTTC. It yields the protein CASSIGQGSYNEQFF. The full variable domain, in which reference TRBV19 and TRBJ2-1 provide the parts outside the CDR3, is DGGITQSPKYLFRKEGQNVTLSCEQNLNHDAMYWYRQDPGQGLRLIYYSQIVNDFQKGDIAEGYSVSREKKESFPLTVTSAQKNPTAFYLCASSIGQGSYNEQFFGPGTRLTVL.

The gene calls are TRBV4-2 and TRBJ2-4; 7 positions match TRBD2. Trimming cost V 0 bases and J 0 bases; bases outside gene matches: 14. CDR1 LGHNA and CDR2 YNFKEQ come from the germline V gene. There are 20 residues in the CDR3. The CDR3 reads CASSQDDTGTTLAAKNIQYF. DNA for the CDR3: TGTGCCAGCAGCCAAGATGACACCGGGACTACCCTCGCAGCCAAAAACATTCAGTACTTC.

The V gene is TRBV7-3, the J gene TRBJ2-7; the match to TRBD1 covers 8 bases. The CDR3 extends over 15 amino acids. CDR1 and CDR2 from the germline V gene are SGHTA and FQGTGA. Unmatched junction bases numbered 11, after V lost 5 bases and J lost 5 bases. In DNA form, the CDR3 reads TGTGCCAGCAGCCCAGGGGGGACAGGACAAGACGAGCAGTACTTC. It encodes CASSPGGTGQDEQYF.

This rearrangement joins TRBV6-5 to TRBJ2-3; possible D gene TRBD2, 7 bases. The V end lost 0 bases, the J end lost 0 bases, and 10 bases lay between the germline ends. The germline gives CDR1 MNHEY, CDR2 SVGAGI. This CDR3 comprises 16 residues. The DNA for the CDR3 is TGTGCCAGCAGTTACTCGGGGGGGCAGAGCACAGATACGCAGTATTTT. Encoded protein: CASSYSGGQSTDTQYF.

The rearrangement links TRBV7-3 to TRBJ2-6; TRBD1 matches 10 bases. From germline, CDR1 is SGHTA and CDR2 FQGTGA. With 5 bases clipped from V and 0 bases from J, the junction kept 4 bases outside the gene matches. The CDR3 is 17 residues long. CDR3 region: CASSRQGAGSGANVLTF. The CDR3 region has the DNA TGTGCCAGCAGCCGACAGGGGGCAGGCTCTGGGGCCAACGTCCTGACTTTC. Supplemented by reference TRBV7-3 and TRBJ2-6, the full variable domain reads GAGVSQTPSNKVTEKGKYVELRCDPISGHTALYWYRQSLGQGPEFLIYFQGTGAADDSGLPNDRFFAVRPEGSVSTLKIQRTERGDSAVYLCASSRQGAGSGANVLTFGAGSRLTVL.

The chain combines TRBV25-1 with TRBJ2-5; 8 nucleotides line up with TRBD2. The CDR3 loop spans 15 amino acids. The V segment lost 5 bases and the J segment 2 bases; nucleotides outside the gene matches: 7. CDR1 is MGHDK and CDR2 is SYGVNS in the germline V gene. CDR3 coding DNA: TGTGCCAGCAGTAGAGCGGGAGTCGGTCAAGAGACCCAGTACTTC. It specifies CASSRAGVGQETQYF.

The table lists this clone with many counts. This chain joins TRBV6-5 and TRBJ2-1; D might be TRBD1 (5 bases). Germline V CDR1 and CDR2: MNHEY, SVGAGI. The CDR3 has 15 amino acids. Trimming removed 5 bases at V and 7 bases at J, with 18 bases between. The CDR3 nucleotides are TGTGCCAGCAGTCTAGGGGTGGGAAGTTTTAATGAGCAGTTCTTC. This encodes CASSLGVGSFNEQFF.

V is TRBV10-2 and J is TRBJ2-3; 15 positions match TRBD2. V was clipped by 4 bases and J by 3 bases; unmatched bases: 2. The germline gives CDR1 WSHSY, CDR2 SAAADI. This CDR3 has 16 amino acids. CDR3 residues: CASSAGLAGGTDTQYF. The CDR3 DNA sequence: TGCGCCAGCAGTGCAGGACTAGCGGGAGGGACAGATACGCAGTATTTT.

The chain couples TRBV19 to TRBJ1-2; 7 nucleotides align to TRBD1. The CDR3 runs to 18 residues. V was clipped by 6 bases and J by 0 bases; unmatched bases: 16. The germline V gene encodes CDR1 LNHDA and CDR2 SQIVND (reference sequence). The CDR3 sequence: CASSNPPRQGSANYGYTF. In nucleotides, the CDR3 is TGTGCCAGTAGCAATCCCCCAAGACAGGGATCAGCTAACTATGGCTACACCTTC.

The CDR3 nucleotides read TGTGCCAGCAGCCCGGCGGACAGGGGGTACAATGAGCAGTTCTTC. Protein sequence: CASSPADRGYNEQFF. The V and J genes are TRBV5-4 and TRBJ2-1; 10 nucleotides align to TRBD1. J was trimmed by 4 bases and V by 4 bases; bases with no gene match: 5. The CDR3 is made up of 15 amino acids. Per germline, CDR1 SGHNT and CDR2 YYREEE (reference sequence).

V is TRBV14 and J is TRBJ2-1; unclear D gene. From germline, CDR1 is SGHDN and CDR2 FVKESK. Trimming left V 0 bases short and J 5 bases short, with 5 bases between. The CDR3 runs to 13 residues. The chain's CDR3 is CASSQDRDNEQFF. The CDR3 DNA reads TGTGCCAGCAGCCAAGATCGAGACAATGAGCAGTTCTTC.

This CDR3 reads CASSRALAADTQYF. The CDR3 DNA reads as TGTGCCAGCAGCCGTGCCTTGGCGGCAGATACGCAGTATTTT. V and J are TRBV7-9 and TRBJ2-3; D unclear. CDR1 and CDR2 (germline): SEHNR, FQNEAQ (reference sequence). The CDR3 sequence is 14 residues long. Trimming cost V 5 bases and J 4 bases, with 13 bases left between them.

The V gene is TRBV6-1, the J gene TRBJ2-3; TRBD2 matches 10 bases. CDR1 MNHNS and CDR2 SASEGT come from the germline V gene. The CDR3 runs 19 residues. The V and J ends lost 0 bases and 0 bases, in that order; junction bases with no gene match: 9. The CDR3 DNA reads TGTGCCAGCAGTGAAGCTATGGGACTAGCGACGGGGAGCACAGATACGCAGTATTTT. Its protein product is CASSEAMGLATGSTDTQYF.

The rearrangement uses TRBV5-1 and TRBJ2-7, with 8 bases aligning to TRBD2. V shed 2 bases, J shed 5 bases, and the junction held 6 bases outside the gene matches. The CDR3 totals 14 residues. Germline V CDR1 and CDR2: SGHRS, YFSETQ. This CDR3 is CASSFSGESNEQYF. The CDR3 nucleotides read TGCGCCAGCAGCTTTAGCGGGGAGTCCAACGAGCAGTACTTC.

This clone was seen more than once but under ten times. The CDR3 region has the DNA TGTGCCAGCAGCGTAGGGGGACAGGGCGGTCAGCCCCAGCATTTT. This translates into CASSVGGQGGQPQHF. The rearrangement joins TRBV9 to TRBJ1-5; 9 positions agree with TRBD1. V lost 0 bases, J lost 6 bases, and 4 bases stayed unmatched. Germline assignment: CDR1 SGDLS and CDR2 YYNGEE. This CDR3 is built from 15 residues.

The V gene is TRBV19, the J gene TRBJ1-5; TRBD1 matches at 7 bases. CDR1 is LNHDA, CDR2 SQIVND, per germline (reference sequence). The length of the CDR3 is 14 residues. V shed 5 bases and J 7 bases; nucleotides not matched to a gene: 8. CDR3 in amino acids: CASSHRGVGQPQHF. The DNA for the CDR3 is TGTGCCAGTAGTCACAGGGGTGTGGGACAGCCCCAGCATTTT.

The chain combines TRBV2 with TRBJ2-6, with D uncertain. Germline-derived CDR1 and CDR2 are SNHLY and FYNNEI. V lost 5 bases and J lost 2, with 7 bases in between. The CDR3 has 14 residues. CDR3 sequence reads: CASSLTAGANVLTF. The CDR3 DNA follows: TGTGCCAGCAGTTTAACAGCTGGGGCCAACGTCCTGACTTTC.

The chain couples TRBV4-1 to TRBJ1-4; TRBD1 is a possible D gene (5 bases). The germline V gene encodes CDR1 MGHRA and CDR2 YSYEKL. V lost 1 base and J 7 bases, leaving 10 bases between the germline ends. CDR3 length: 14 amino acids. CDR3 DNA: TGCGCCAGCAGCCAAGTTCAGGGTTCTGAAAAACTGTTTTTT. It yields the protein CASSQVQGSEKLFF.

The chain joins TRBV7-2 to TRBJ2-1; 7 nucleotides align to TRBD2. V was clipped by 5 bases and J by 7 bases; unmatched bases: 11. From germline, CDR1 is SGHTA and CDR2 FQGNSA. CDR3 length: 15 residues. CDR3 in amino acids: CASSPGGTKINEQFF. The DNA of the CDR3 is TGTGCCAGCAGCCCAGGTGGGACTAAGATTAATGAGCAGTTCTTC.

There are many counts of this clone. This chain links TRBV5-6 with TRBJ2-7; 9 bases match TRBD1. CDR1 and CDR2 (germline): SGHDT, YYEEEE. J was trimmed by 7 bases and V by 0 bases; bases with no gene match: 11. The CDR3 totals 16 residues. CDR3 sequence reads: CASSLAGTGYNREQYF. The DNA for the CDR3 is TGTGCCAGCAGCTTGGCCGGGACAGGGTACAATCGGGAGCAGTACTTC. Together with reference TRBV5-6 and TRBJ2-7, the CDR3 gives the full variable domain: DAGVTQSPTHLIKTRGQQVTLRCSPKSGHDTVSWYQQALGQGPQFIFQYYEEEERQRGNFPDRFSGHQFPNYSSELNVNALLLGDSALYLCASSLAGTGYNREQYFGPGTRLTVT.

The chain joins TRBV6-5 to TRBJ1-6; no firm D call. This CDR3 is built from 15 residues. Trimming left V 0 bases short and J 7 bases short, with 10 bases between. Germline lookup yields CDR1 MNHEY and CDR2 SVGAGI. The CDR3 is CASSYSSQRNSPLHF. CDR3 sequence (DNA): TGTGCCAGCAGTTACTCATCCCAGAGGAATTCACCCCTCCACTTT.